The rows below give T cell receptor beta chains drawn from one sample of a study of graft-versus-host responses after intestinal transplantation. Clones were sequenced by immunoSEQ multiplex PCR, and TCRdb holds only the in-frame ones, with some missing. Counted here are fewer than 85,000 clones, 84% occurring once; the ten biggest clones make up nearly 0.4%. No antigens are known for them. The sample here was unstimulated CD4+ T cells sorted from spleen or lymph node cells, taken before transplant. The receptors were sampled from a human donor who was the organ donor for an intestinal transplant. CDR3s include the opening cysteine and the closing phenylalanine or tryptophan. The D gene is left open where the match is weak. For some rows the clone size is stated as once, few or many, or as a class when expanded; others skip it.

v_gene	abundance	j_gene	d_gene	CDR3aa	CDR3nt
TRBV25-1	.	TRBJ2-3	TRBD2	CASSTPLAGTQYF	TGTGCCAGCAGCACCCCACTAGCGGGTACGCAGTATTTT
TRBV28	.	TRBJ2-1	.	CASSLRQGSYNEQFF	TGTGCCAGCAGTTTAAGGCAGGGTAGCTACAATGAGCAGTTCTTC
TRBV28	once	TRBJ2-2	.	CASSLREAGELFF	TGTGCCAGCAGCCTCAGGGAGGCCGGGGAGCTGTTTTTT
TRBV6-5	.	TRBJ2-3	.	CASSYSLGQATQYF	TGTGCCAGCAGTTACTCGTTGGGTCAGGCCACGCAGTATTTT
TRBV25-1	.	TRBJ2-5	.	CASRADERADQETQYF	TGTGCCAGCAGAGCCGACGAGCGGGCAGACCAAGAGACCCAGTACTTC
TRBV9	.	TRBJ1-6	TRBD1	CASSARTGPNSPLHF	TGTGCCAGCAGCGCCCGGACAGGGCCTAATTCACCCCTCCACTTT
TRBV2	.	TRBJ1-2	TRBD1	CASRMETGNYGYTF	TGTGCCAGCCGGATGGAGACAGGGAACTATGGCTACACCTTC
TRBV1	.	TRBJ2-3	.	CTSSQDRASGTDTQYF	TGCACCAGCAGCCAAGATCGGGCTAGCGGCACAGATACGCAGTATTTT
TRBV28	.	TRBJ1-4	.	CASSEPQGYEKLFF	TGTGCCAGCAGTGAACCCCAGGGATATGAAAAACTGTTTTTT
TRBV7-8	.	TRBJ2-1	TRBD2	CASSSWTSGGAYPFF	TGTGCCAGCAGCTCTTGGACTAGCGGGGGGGCCTATCCGTTCTTC
TRBV27	.	TRBJ2-5	.	CASSLTVRQETQYF	TGTGCCAGCAGTTTGACGGTGCGGCAAGAGACCCAGTACTTC
TRBV27	.	TRBJ2-2	.	CASNDPGDGELFF	TGTGCCAGCAACGATCCGGGGGACGGGGAGCTGTTTTTT
TRBV19	.	TRBJ2-2	TRBD1	CASSVLGDSLANTGELFF	TGTGCCAGTAGTGTTTTAGGGGACAGTCTCGCGAACACCGGGGAGCTGTTTTTT
TRBV19	.	TRBJ2-3	TRBD1	CASSTRDRGARDTQYF	TGTGCCAGTAGTACCCGGGACAGGGGCGCCCGGGATACGCAGTATTTT
TRBV4-1	once	TRBJ2-1	.	CASSQGMTRPYNEQFF	TGCGCCAGCAGCCAAGGGATGACTAGGCCCTACAATGAGCAGTTCTTC
TRBV21-1	.	TRBJ1-2	.	CASSPTTGVVCGYTF	TGTGCCAGCAGCCCAACGACAGGGGTGGTCTGTGGCTACACCTTC
TRBV6-5	.	TRBJ2-3	TRBD2	CASSILAVDTDTQYF	TGTGCCAGCAGCATACTAGCGGTGGACACAGATACGCAGTATTTT
TRBV27	.	TRBJ1-5	.	CASSLGRRYSNQPQHF	TGTGCCAGCAGTTTAGGGAGACGGTATAGCAATCAGCCCCAGCATTTT
TRBV28	.	TRBJ1-6	.	CASSLGPNNSPLHF	TGTGCCAGCAGTTTAGGGCCTAACAATTCACCCCTCCACTTT
TRBV10-1	.	TRBJ2-3	.	CASSQDTQYF	TGCGCCAGCAGCCAGGATACGCAGTATTTT
TRBV25-1	.	TRBJ1-5	.	CASRGGGSNQPQHF	TGTGCCAGCAGGGGAGGAGGGAGCAATCAGCCCCAGCATTTT
TRBV5-6	.	TRBJ2-1	.	CASSLLSSRNEQFF	TGTGCCAGCAGCTTATTAAGTAGCCGGAATGAGCAGTTCTTC